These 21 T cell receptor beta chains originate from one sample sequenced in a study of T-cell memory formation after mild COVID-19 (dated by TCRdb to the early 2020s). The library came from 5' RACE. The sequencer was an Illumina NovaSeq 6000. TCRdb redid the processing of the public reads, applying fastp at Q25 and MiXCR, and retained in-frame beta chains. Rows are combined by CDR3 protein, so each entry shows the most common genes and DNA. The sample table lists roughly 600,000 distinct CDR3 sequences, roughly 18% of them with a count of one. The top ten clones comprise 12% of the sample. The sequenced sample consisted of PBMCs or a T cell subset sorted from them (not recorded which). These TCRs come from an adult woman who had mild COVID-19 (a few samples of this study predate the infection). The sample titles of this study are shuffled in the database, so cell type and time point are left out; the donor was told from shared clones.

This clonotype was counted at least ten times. CDR3 loop: CASSPQAGVTEAFF. CDR3 DNA sequence: TGTGCCAGCAGCCCCCAGGCAGGAGTCACTGAAGCTTTCTTT. The genes are TRBV7-3 and TRBJ1-1; D is uncertain. This CDR3 is 14 amino acids long. Germline values: CDR1 SGHTA, CDR2 FQGTGA. V was trimmed by 5 bases and J by 4 bases, leaving 14 bases between them.

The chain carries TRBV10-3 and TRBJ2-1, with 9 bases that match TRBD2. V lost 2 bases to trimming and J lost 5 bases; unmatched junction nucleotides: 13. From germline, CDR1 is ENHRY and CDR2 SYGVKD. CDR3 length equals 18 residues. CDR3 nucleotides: TGTGCCATCAGTGAGGAAAGGCTGAGCGGGAGGATCCACAATGAGCAGTTCTTC. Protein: CAISEERLSGRIHNEQFF.

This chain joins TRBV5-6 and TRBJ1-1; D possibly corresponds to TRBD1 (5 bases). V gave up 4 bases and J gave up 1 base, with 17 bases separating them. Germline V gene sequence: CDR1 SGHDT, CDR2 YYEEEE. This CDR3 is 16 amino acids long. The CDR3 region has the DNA TGTGCCAGCAGCCCCATGGGGGTGTCGGGGAACACTGAAGCTTTCTTT. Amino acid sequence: CASSPMGVSGNTEAFF.

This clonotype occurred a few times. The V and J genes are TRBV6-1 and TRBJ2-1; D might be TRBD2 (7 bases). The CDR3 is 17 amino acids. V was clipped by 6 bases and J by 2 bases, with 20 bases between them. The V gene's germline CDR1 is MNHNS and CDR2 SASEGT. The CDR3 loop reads CASSAIGGQLAYNEQFF. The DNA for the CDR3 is TGTGCCAGCAGCGCTATCGGGGGGCAATTGGCCTACAATGAGCAGTTCTTC.

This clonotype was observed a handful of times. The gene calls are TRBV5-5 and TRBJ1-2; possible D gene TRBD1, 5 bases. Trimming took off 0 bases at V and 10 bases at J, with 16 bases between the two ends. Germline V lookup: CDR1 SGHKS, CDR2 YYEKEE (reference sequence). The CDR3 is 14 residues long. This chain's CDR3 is CASSLEGSRVFYTF. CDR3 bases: TGTGCCAGCAGCTTGGAGGGGTCAAGAGTTTTCTACACCTTC.

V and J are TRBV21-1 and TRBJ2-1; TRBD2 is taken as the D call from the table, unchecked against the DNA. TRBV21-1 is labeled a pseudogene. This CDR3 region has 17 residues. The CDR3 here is CASIRTIQSAGGNEQFF. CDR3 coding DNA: TGTGCCAGCATAAGGACTATACAGAGTGCCGGCGGGAATGAGCAGTTCTTC.

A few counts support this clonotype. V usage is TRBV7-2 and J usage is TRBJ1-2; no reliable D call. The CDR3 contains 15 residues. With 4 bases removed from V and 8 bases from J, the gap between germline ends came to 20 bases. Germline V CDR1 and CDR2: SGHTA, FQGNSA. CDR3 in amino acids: CASSSPTRPLKGYTF. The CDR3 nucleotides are TGTGCCAGCAGCTCTCCAACTAGACCCCTGAAAGGCTACACCTTC.

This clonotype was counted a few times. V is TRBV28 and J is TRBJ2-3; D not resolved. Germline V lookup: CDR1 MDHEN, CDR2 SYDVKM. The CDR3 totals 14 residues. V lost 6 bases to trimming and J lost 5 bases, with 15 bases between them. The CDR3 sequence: CASRDAGVRDTQYF. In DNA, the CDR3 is TGTGCCAGCAGGGATGCCGGAGTTCGAGATACGCAGTATTTT.

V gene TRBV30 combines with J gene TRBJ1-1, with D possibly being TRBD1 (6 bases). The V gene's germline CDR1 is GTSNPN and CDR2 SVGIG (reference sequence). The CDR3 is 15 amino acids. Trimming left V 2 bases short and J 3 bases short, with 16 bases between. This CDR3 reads CAWSSPGGGDTEAFF. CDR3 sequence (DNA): TGTGCCTGGAGTTCCCCGGGAGGGGGGGACACTGAAGCTTTCTTT.

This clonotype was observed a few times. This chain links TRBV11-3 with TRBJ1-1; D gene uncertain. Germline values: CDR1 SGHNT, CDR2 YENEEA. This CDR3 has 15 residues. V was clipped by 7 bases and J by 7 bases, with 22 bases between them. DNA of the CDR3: TGTGCCAGCAACCCAAGCTCAGGTGGTGAAGTTGAAGCTTTCTTT. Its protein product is CASNPSSGGEVEAFF.

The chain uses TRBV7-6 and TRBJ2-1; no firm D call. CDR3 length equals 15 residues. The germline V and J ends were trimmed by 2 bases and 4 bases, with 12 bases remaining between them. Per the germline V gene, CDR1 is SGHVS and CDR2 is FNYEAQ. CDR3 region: CASSLNSPIYNEQFF. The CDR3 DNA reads TGTGCCAGCAGCTTAAACTCTCCGATATACAATGAGCAGTTCTTC.

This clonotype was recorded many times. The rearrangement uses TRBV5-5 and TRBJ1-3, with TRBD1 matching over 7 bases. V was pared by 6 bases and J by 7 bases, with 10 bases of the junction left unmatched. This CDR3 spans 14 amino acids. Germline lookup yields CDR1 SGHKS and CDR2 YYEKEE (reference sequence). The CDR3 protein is CASTGPGTANTIYF. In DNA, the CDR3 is TGTGCCAGCACAGGACCCGGGACAGCCAACACCATATATTTT.

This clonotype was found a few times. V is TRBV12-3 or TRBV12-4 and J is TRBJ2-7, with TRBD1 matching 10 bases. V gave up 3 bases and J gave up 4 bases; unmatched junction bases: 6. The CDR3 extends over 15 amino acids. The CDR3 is CASSFPGTGVYEQYF. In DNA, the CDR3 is TGTGCCAGCAGTTTCCCCGGGACAGGGGTTTACGAGCAGTACTTC.

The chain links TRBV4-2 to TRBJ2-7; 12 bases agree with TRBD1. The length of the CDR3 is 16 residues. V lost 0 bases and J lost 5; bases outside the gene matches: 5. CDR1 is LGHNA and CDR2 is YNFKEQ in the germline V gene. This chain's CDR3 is CASSQDPGTGGNEQYF. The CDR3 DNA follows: TGTGCCAGCAGCCAAGATCCCGGGACAGGGGGCAACGAGCAGTACTTC.

The CDR3, as DNA: TGTGCCAGCAGTCACAACTGGAATGAGCAGTTCTTC. It is translated as CASSHNWNEQFF. The rearrangement joins TRBV28 to TRBJ2-1; D is undetermined. The V gene lost 5 bases and the J gene lost 7 bases, with 9 bases spanning the gap. The CDR3 totals 12 residues. The germline CDR1 and CDR2 sequences are MDHEN and SYDVKM.

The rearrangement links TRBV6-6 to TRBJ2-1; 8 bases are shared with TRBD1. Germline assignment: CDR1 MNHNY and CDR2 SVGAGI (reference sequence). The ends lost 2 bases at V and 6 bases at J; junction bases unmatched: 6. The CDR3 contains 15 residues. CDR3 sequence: CASSYAKGQANEQFF. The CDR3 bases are TGTGCCAGCAGTTACGCGAAGGGACAGGCCAATGAGCAGTTCTTC.

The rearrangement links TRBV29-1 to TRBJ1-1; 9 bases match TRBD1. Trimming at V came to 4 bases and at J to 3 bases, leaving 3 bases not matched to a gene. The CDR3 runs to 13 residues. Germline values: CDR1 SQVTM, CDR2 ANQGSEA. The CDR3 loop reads CSVVDRGYTEAFF. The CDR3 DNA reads TGCAGCGTTGTGGACAGGGGTTACACTGAAGCTTTCTTT.

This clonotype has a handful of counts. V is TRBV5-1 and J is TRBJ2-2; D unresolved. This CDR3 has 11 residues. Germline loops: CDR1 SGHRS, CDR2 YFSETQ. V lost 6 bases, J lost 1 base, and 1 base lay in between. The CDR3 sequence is CASKNTGELFF. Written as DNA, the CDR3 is TGCGCCAGCAAGAACACCGGGGAGCTGTTTTTT.

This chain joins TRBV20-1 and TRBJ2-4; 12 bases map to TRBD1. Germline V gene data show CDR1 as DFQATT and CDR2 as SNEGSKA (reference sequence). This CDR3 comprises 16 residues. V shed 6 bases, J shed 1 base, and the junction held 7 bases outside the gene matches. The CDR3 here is CSAGTGGVLAKNIQYF. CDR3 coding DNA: TGCAGTGCCGGGACAGGGGGCGTCTTGGCCAAAAACATTCAGTACTTC.

The DNA for the CDR3 is TGCGCCAGCAGCGGCGAGTGGGGGGCTTCCTACGAGCAGTACTTC. Encoded protein: CASSGEWGASYEQYF. The chain joins TRBV5-1 to TRBJ2-7; tentatively, D is TRBD1 or TRBD2 (6 bases each). The CDR3 extends over 15 amino acids. V was pared by 4 bases and J by 1 base, with 15 bases between. Germline CDR1 SGHRS, CDR2 YFSETQ.

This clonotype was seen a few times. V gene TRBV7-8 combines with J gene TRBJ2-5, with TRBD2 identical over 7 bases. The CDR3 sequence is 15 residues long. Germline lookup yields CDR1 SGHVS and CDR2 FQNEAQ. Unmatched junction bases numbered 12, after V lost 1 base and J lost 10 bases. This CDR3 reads CASSLGREAQRGQYF. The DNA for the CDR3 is TGTGCCAGCAGCTTAGGACGGGAGGCCCAACGGGGCCAGTACTTC. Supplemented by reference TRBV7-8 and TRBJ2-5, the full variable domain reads GAGVSQSPRYKVAKRGQDVALRCDPISGHVSLFWYQQALGQGPEFLTYFQNEAQLDKSGLPSDRFFAERPEGSVSTLKIQRTQQEDSAVYLCASSLGREAQRGQYFGPGTRLLVL.